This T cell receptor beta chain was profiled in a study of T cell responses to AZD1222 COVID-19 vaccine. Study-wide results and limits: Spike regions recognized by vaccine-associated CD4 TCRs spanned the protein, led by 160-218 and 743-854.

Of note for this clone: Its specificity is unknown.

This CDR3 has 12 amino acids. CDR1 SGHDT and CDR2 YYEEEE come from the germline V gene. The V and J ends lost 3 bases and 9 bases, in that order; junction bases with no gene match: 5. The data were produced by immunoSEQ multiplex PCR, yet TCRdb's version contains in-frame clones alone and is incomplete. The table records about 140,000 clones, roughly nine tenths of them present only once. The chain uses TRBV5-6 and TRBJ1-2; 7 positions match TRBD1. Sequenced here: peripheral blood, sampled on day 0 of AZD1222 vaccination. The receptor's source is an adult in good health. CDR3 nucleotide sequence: TGTGCCAGCAGCTCAGGGGGTGGTAGCTACACCTTC. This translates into CASSSGGGSYTF. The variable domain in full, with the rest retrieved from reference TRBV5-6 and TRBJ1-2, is DAGVTQSPTHLIKTRGQQVTLRCSPKSGHDTVSWYQQALGQGPQFIFQYYEEEERQRGNFPDRFSGHQFPNYSSELNVNALLLGDSALYLCASSSGGGSYTFGSGTRLTVV.